This TCR beta chain was documented in a study of blood T cell repertoires in COVID-19. Only one count was recorded for this clone. The repertoire was sequenced with immunoSEQ multiplex PCR; TCRdb's copy has only in-frame clones and lacks some. The table records roughly 240,000 clones, approximately 83% of them present only once. The material sequenced was peripheral blood. This sequence originates from a young woman who had recovered from COVID-19.

In DNA, the CDR3 is TGTGCCAGCAGTTACTCCGACAGGGTTGCACCCCTCCACTTT. Translation gives CASSYSDRVAPLHF. The V and J genes are TRBV6-2 or TRBV6-3 and TRBJ1-6, with 7 bases aligning to TRBD1. Germline V gene data show CDR1 as MNHEY and CDR2 as SVGEGT. The ends lost 0 bases at V and 11 bases at J; junction bases unmatched: 4. The CDR3 is made up of 14 amino acids.